The clone carrying this T cell receptor (beta chain) has ten or more counts. The sample comes from a study of T cells in Graves' hyperthyroidism and ophthalmopathy. RNA transcripts were the template for amplifying TCR beta CDR3 regions. The HTBI set primed first-round TCR CDR3 RT-PCR. MiXCR, applied by TCRdb to the multiplex PCR reads, yields one record per CDR3 protein. Of some 320,000 distinct CDR3 sequences in the sample, roughly 13% were seen once. The sequence came from a middle-aged woman with Graves' ophthalmopathy. The sample consisted of blood.

CDR3 in amino acids: CASSLEGPTEAFF. The CDR3 DNA reads as TGTGCCAGCAGCTTAGAGGGGCCCACTGAAGCTTTCTTT. V and J are TRBV11-2 and TRBJ1-1, with D possibly matching TRBD1 (5 bases). The CDR3 has 13 residues. V was shortened by 0 bases and J by 4 bases, with 6 bases between the two germline ends. Germline CDR1 and CDR2: SGHAT and FQNNGV.